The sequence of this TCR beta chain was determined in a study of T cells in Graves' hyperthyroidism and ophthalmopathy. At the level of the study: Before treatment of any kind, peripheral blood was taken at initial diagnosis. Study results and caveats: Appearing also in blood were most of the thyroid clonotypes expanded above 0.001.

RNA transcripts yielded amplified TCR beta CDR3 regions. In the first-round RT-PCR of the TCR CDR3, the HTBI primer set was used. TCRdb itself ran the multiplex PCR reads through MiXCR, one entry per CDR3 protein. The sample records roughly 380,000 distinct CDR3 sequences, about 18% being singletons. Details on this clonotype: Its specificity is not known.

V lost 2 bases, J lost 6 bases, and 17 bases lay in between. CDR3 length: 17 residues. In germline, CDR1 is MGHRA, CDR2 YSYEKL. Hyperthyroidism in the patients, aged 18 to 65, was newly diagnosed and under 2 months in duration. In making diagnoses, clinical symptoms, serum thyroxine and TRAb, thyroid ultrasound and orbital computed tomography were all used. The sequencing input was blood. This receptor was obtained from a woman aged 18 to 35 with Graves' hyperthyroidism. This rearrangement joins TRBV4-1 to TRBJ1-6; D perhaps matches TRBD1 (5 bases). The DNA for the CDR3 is TGCGCCAGCAGCCAATGGTTCGTAGGGACCTTTAATTCACCCCTCCACTTT. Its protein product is CASSQWFVGTFNSPLHF.